A selection of T cell receptor beta chains follows, all from one sample in a study of T cells after yellow fever vaccination. One entry per CDR3 protein results from TCRdb running MiXCR on the 5' RACE reads. Of some 350,000 distinct CDR3 sequences in the sample, 7.5% to 9% were seen once. Specimen: PBMCs, collected on the day of the first yellow fever vaccination. All receptors come from a man aged 18 to 30 who received the YFV17D yellow fever vaccine. The CDR3 runs from the conserved cysteine through the conserved F or W. Each record gives: D gene, V gene, J gene, clone size, CDR3 DNA, CDR3 protein. The D gene is left open where the match is weak. Size tells how often a clone was seen (once, few, many) or the class of an expanded clone, and some rows leave it out.

>NA|TRBV4-3|TRBJ1-2|NA
TGCGCCAGCAGCCCACTTAGGGACACTGGCTACACCTTC
CASSPLRDTGYTF
>NA|TRBV7-2|TRBJ2-5|NA
TGTGCCAGCAGCTTAGGGGGGGGCGACCAAGAGACCCAGTACTTC
CASSLGGGDQETQYF
>NA|TRBV19|TRBJ1-2|few
TGTGCCAGTAGTATAGAAGTGGTGAACTATGGCTACACCTTC
CASSIEVVNYGYTF
>TRBD1|TRBV14|TRBJ2-7|many
TGTGCCAGCAGCCCAACAGGGGGTCTGGACGAGCAGTACTTC
CASSPTGGLDEQYF
>NA|TRBV4-3|TRBJ2-2|NA
TGCGCCAGCAGCCAAGTTGCAGGGACCGGGGAGCTGTTTTTT
CASSQVAGTGELFF
>NA|TRBV9|TRBJ1-2|NA
TGTGCCAGCAGCCCAGTACGACAGGTTGGCTACACCTTC
CASSPVRQVGYTF
>NA|TRBV18|TRBJ1-6|NA
TGTGCCAGCTCACTCATGGGACCCCTCCACTTT
CASSLMGPLHF
>NA|TRBV7-9|TRBJ1-4|NA
TGTGCCAGCCTTAAGGAGGGTGGTAATGAAAAACTGTTTTTT
CASLKEGGNEKLFF
>NA|TRBV10-2|TRBJ2-1|NA
TGCGCCAGCGGAGAACACGGTGACTGGGCCAATGAGCAGTTCTTC
CASGEHGDWANEQFF
>TRBD2|TRBV5-1|TRBJ2-3|many
TGCGCCAGCAGCTTGAGTCTAGCGGGGGTAACCACAGATACGCAGTATTTT
CASSLSLAGVTTDTQYF
>NA|TRBV7-2|TRBJ2-1|few
TGTGCCAGCAGCTTATCCGTGGGTGAGCAGTTCTTC
CASSLSVGEQFF
>TRBD1|TRBV7-9|TRBJ1-1|NA
TGTGCCAGCAGCCTAGCGACAGGGAGAGCTTTCTTT
CASSLATGRAFF
>TRBD2|TRBV2|TRBJ2-2|NA
TGTGCCAGCAGCGAAAATAGCGGGGGGGCGGTTGTCGGGGAGCTGTTTTTT
CASSENSGGAVVGELFF
>NA|TRBV5-1|TRBJ2-5|few
TGCGCCAGCAGCTTGGAAGCTTCTGAGACCCAGTACTTC
CASSLEASETQYF
>NA|TRBV4-3|TRBJ2-2|few
TGCGCCAGCACCAAGAGCAGGGAGGACACCGGGGAGCTGTTTTTT
CASTKSREDTGELFF
>TRBD1|TRBV20-1|TRBJ1-5|few
TGCAGTGCTAGGGAGACTATGAAGGACAGGGCCCAGCCCCAGCATTTT
CSARETMKDRAQPQHF
>NA|TRBV18|TRBJ2-7|NA
TGTGCCAGCTCAACGATAAACAGGGTCCACGAGCAGTACTTC
CASSTINRVHEQYF
>NA|TRBV7-2|TRBJ2-3|few
TGTGCCAGCAGTTATAATAGCGGCGGCACAGATACGCAGTATTTT
CASSYNSGGTDTQYF
>NA|TRBV9|TRBJ2-3|NA
TGTGCCAGCAGCGTAGCTTCGTCAGATACGCAGTATTTT
CASSVASSDTQYF
>NA|TRBV3-1|TRBJ2-3|NA
TGTGCCAGCAGCCTTCAAGAGGGAACAGATACGCAGTATTTT
CASSLQEGTDTQYF
>NA|TRBV2|TRBJ2-7|NA
TGTGCCAGCACCGAACCCTCCTACGAGCAGTACTTC
CASTEPSYEQYF
>NA|TRBV12-3/TRBV12-4|TRBJ1-2|NA
TGTGCCAGCAGTTTTGGAGTATACGGCTACACCTTC
CASSFGVYGYTF
>TRBD1|TRBV11-1|TRBJ2-3|few
TGTGCCAGCAGCTTAGCCGGGGGACAGGGGGCAGTAACAGATACGCAGTATTTT
CASSLAGGQGAVTDTQYF
>TRBD1|TRBV20-1|TRBJ1-5|NA
TGCAGTGCTAGAGATATAAACAGGGGTCCCATTAATCAGCCCCAGCATTTT
CSARDINRGPINQPQHF
>NA|TRBV7-6|TRBJ2-1|NA
TGTGCCAGCAGCGCCCGGGGGGAGCAGTTCTTC
CASSARGEQFF
>NA|TRBV4-1|TRBJ1-1|many
TGCGCCAGCAGCCAACCGACGGGGGGCACTGAAGCTTTCTTT
CASSQPTGGTEAFF
>TRBD2|TRBV7-3|TRBJ2-3|many
TGTGCCAGCAGCTCGGGAGGACTAGCGGGGGGCACAGATACGCAGTATTTT
CASSSGGLAGGTDTQYF
>TRBD1|TRBV4-2|TRBJ1-5|NA
TGTGCCAGCAGCCAGGAAGACAGGGACTATCAGCCCCAGCATTTT
CASSQEDRDYQPQHF
>TRBD1|TRBV6-2/TRBV6-3|TRBJ1-6|many
TGTGCCAGCAGTTCCAGGGGGCGCGGTAATTCACCCCTCCACTTT
CASSSRGRGNSPLHF
>NA|TRBV6-2/TRBV6-3|TRBJ1-1|many
TGTGCCAGCAGACGGAGGCCAGCACTCAGGGTAGGACGGGACGGTGAAGCTTTCTTT
CASRRRPALRVGRDGEAFF
>NA|TRBV9|TRBJ2-3|NA
TGTGCCAGCAGCACGTCTACCCATACAGATACGCAGTATTTT
CASSTSTHTDTQYF
>TRBD1|TRBV29-1|TRBJ2-5|few
TGCAGCGCGCAAACCGGGACAGGTCCTATCGGGGTCGGGGAGACCCAGTACTTC
CSAQTGTGPIGVGETQYF
>NA|TRBV5-1|TRBJ1-2|NA
TGCGCCAGCAGCTTTCTACAGGGTTGGCGGAATGGCTACACCTTC
CASSFLQGWRNGYTF
>TRBD1|TRBV7-9|TRBJ2-3|NA
TGTGCCAGCAGCTCCACAGGGGGCATGTCAGATACGCAGTATTTT
CASSSTGGMSDTQYF
>NA|TRBV6-2/TRBV6-3|TRBJ2-3|NA
TGTGCCAGCAGTTACTTTGTCCGAAGCACAGATACGCAGTATTTT
CASSYFVRSTDTQYF
>NA|TRBV30|TRBJ2-1|NA
TGTGCCTGGAGTGTATTCGGTAGATTAGTCGACAATGAGCAGTTCTTC
CAWSVFGRLVDNEQFF
>NA|TRBV6-5|TRBJ1-6|few
TGTGCCAGCAGTTACGGGGGATCGAATTCACCCCTCCACTTT
CASSYGGSNSPLHF
>NA|TRBV7-9|TRBJ2-2|NA
TGTGCCAGCAGCTTAGTCGCGGGAACCGGGGAGCTGTTTTTT
CASSLVAGTGELFF
>NA|TRBV6-1|TRBJ2-3|few
TGTGCCAGCAGCGGGGAGACCTTCCCTTTCGGGGATACGCAGTATTTT
CASSGETFPFGDTQYF
>NA|TRBV7-7|TRBJ2-1|NA
TGTGCTAGCAGTCAAGAACGGGGTGGTGAGCAGTTCTTC
CASSQERGGEQFF
>NA|TRBV7-9|TRBJ1-2|NA
TGTGCCAGCAGCTTAAACAGGGAATTCGGCTACACCTTC
CASSLNREFGYTF
>NA|TRBV7-9|TRBJ2-1|NA
TGTGCCAGCAGAGGGGGACGGAGCTCCTACAATGAGCAGTTCTTC
CASRGGRSSYNEQFF
>NA|TRBV19|TRBJ1-3|few
TGTGCCAGTAACCAGAGTCCTGGAAACACCATATATTTT
CASNQSPGNTIYF
>TRBD2|TRBV20-1|TRBJ2-1|NA
TGCAGTGCTCGATTTATGGGACTAGCGGGGGACAATGAGCAGTTCTTC
CSARFMGLAGDNEQFF
>NA|TRBV4-3|TRBJ2-6|NA
TGCGCCAGCAGCACACGATCAGGGGATGGGGCTGGGGCCAACGTCCTGACTTTC
CASSTRSGDGAGANVLTF
>NA|TRBV5-1|TRBJ2-5|few
TGCGCCAGCAGCTTCGGATTTCAAGAGACCCAGTACTTC
CASSFGFQETQYF
>TRBD2|TRBV6-2/TRBV6-3|TRBJ2-3|NA
TGTGCCAGCAGGAGAGGAGCGAGCGGGGTTGAGTATTTT
CASRRGASGVEYF
>TRBD2|TRBV27|TRBJ2-2|few
TGTGCCAGCAGGAGGGGGACTAGCGGTGGAGAGGAGCTGTTTTTT
CASRRGTSGGEELFF
>NA|TRBV7-9|TRBJ2-2|NA
TGTGCCAGCAGCAGTTTTATTGGCTCAGTGAACACCGGGGAGCTGTTTTTT
CASSSFIGSVNTGELFF
>NA|TRBV7-2|TRBJ1-6|many
TGTGCCAGCAGCTTAGAGGCCCCCGGGGCTTCACCCCTCCACTTT
CASSLEAPGASPLHF
>TRBD1|TRBV20-1|TRBJ1-1|many
TGCAGTGCTAGAGTTGCAGGGGGTCAGGACACTGAAGCTTTCTTT
CSARVAGGQDTEAFF
>TRBD2|TRBV7-2|TRBJ2-1|few
TGTGCCAGCAGCTTGGTAACTAGCGGGGGGGCCAATGAGCAGTTCTTC
CASSLVTSGGANEQFF
>NA|TRBV6-7|TRBJ1-5|NA
TGTGCCAGCAGTGAGGGACACCATAGCAATCAGCCCCAGCATTTT
CASSEGHHSNQPQHF
>TRBD1|TRBV7-9|TRBJ2-7|many
TGTGCCAGCAGCCCCCGTGGGACAGCGTACGAGCAGTACTTC
CASSPRGTAYEQYF
>NA|TRBV25-1|TRBJ2-1|few
TGTGCCAGCAGTGAACGGCGGAATGAGCAGTTCTTC
CASSERRNEQFF
>TRBD2|TRBV27|TRBJ2-3|NA
TGTGCCAGCAGCCTACCGGGACTAGCGGGCCAGGCGGATACGCAGTATTTT
CASSLPGLAGQADTQYF
>NA|TRBV18|TRBJ1-6|few
TGTGCCAGCTCACCCTCCCCCTTCTATAATTCACCCCTCCACTTT
CASSPSPFYNSPLHF